This TCR beta chain was captured in a study of T cell changes during pregnancy in multiple sclerosis. This table comes from immunoSEQ multiplex PCR, and its TCRdb copy is limited to in-frame clones, with some not included. The sample lists 64,000 or so clones, 95% to 97% seen once, with 2% to 3% in the top ten. Germline-derived CDR1 and CDR2 are SGHVS and FQNEAQ. The CDR3 totals 15 residues. The ends were cut back, 4 bases at V and 2 bases at J, with 13 bases in the middle. The V gene is TRBV7-8, the J gene TRBJ2-3; D is perhaps TRBD1 (5 bases). The receptor's source is a female donor with multiple sclerosis, enrolled in a pregnancy study. Sequencing used CD8+ T cells from peripheral blood mononuclear cells, obtained after pregnancy. The DNA of the CDR3 is TGTGCCAGCAGCTCCTGGACGGACAACACAGATACGCAGTATTTT. Its protein product is CASSSWTDNTDTQYF.